The 8 T cell receptor beta chains in this list originate from one sample, sequenced in a study of blood T cell repertoires in COVID-19. TCRdb keeps only in-frame clones here, not all; method: immunoSEQ multiplex PCR. The sample records more than 30,000 clones, approximately 80% being singletons. The sequenced sample was peripheral blood. Receptor source: a woman between 70 and 85 years old with acute or convalescent COVID-19.

V usage is TRBV27 and J usage is TRBJ2-1, with 10 positions matching TRBD1. V lost 5 bases and J lost 10; bases outside the gene matches: 8. From germline, CDR1 is MNHEY and CDR2 SMNVEV (reference sequence). This CDR3 has 14 amino acids. CDR3 loop: CASSLGQGVWEQFF. The CDR3 DNA reads TGTGCCAGCAGTCTAGGACAGGGGGTATGGGAGCAGTTCTTC.

The table lists this clone with a few counts. V and J are TRBV19 and TRBJ2-2, with 10 bases matching TRBD1. The CDR3 extends over 15 amino acids. The germline CDR1 and CDR2 sequences are LNHDA and SQIVND (reference sequence). V gave up 6 bases and J gave up 7 bases; unmatched junction bases: 8. The CDR3 region has the DNA TGTGCCAGTAGCCTGTTGGGACAGGGGAGCGGGGAGCTGTTTTTT. Its translation is CASSLLGQGSGELFF. Full variable domain (remainder filled in from reference TRBV19 and TRBJ2-2): DGGITQSPKYLFRKEGQNVTLSCEQNLNHDAMYWYRQDPGQGLRLIYYSQIVNDFQKGDIAEGYSVSREKKESFPLTVTSAQKNPTAFYLCASSLLGQGSGELFFGEGSRLTVL.

This sequence joins TRBV5-6 and TRBJ1-1; TRBD1 matches at 8 bases. J gave up 4 bases and V 4 bases, and 12 bases lay outside the gene matches. The V gene's germline CDR1 is SGHDT and CDR2 YYEEEE. The CDR3 totals 16 residues. The CDR3 here is CASSLGTGRRITEAFF. CDR3 nucleotides: TGTGCCAGCAGCCTGGGGACAGGCCGAAGGATCACTGAAGCTTTCTTT.

V gene TRBV28 combines with J gene TRBJ2-7; 10 bases line up with TRBD2. Unmatched junction bases numbered 6, after V lost 7 bases and J lost 3 bases. The V gene's germline CDR1 is MDHEN and CDR2 SYDVKM. This CDR3 contains 14 residues. CDR3 residues: CASTTGTSVYEQYF. In DNA, the CDR3 is TGTGCCAGCACCACCGGGACTAGCGTCTACGAGCAGTACTTC. Filled out from reference TRBV28 and TRBJ2-7, the complete variable domain reads DVKVTQSSRYLVKRTGEKVFLECVQDMDHENMFWYRQDPGLGLRLIYFSYDVKMKEKGDIPEGYSVSREKKERFSLILESASTNQTSMYLCASTTGTSVYEQYFGPGTRLTVT.

This clone was seen once. The rearrangement links TRBV3-1 (or the pseudogene TRBV3-2) to TRBJ2-1; D is undetermined. The CDR3 contains 13 residues. CDR1 LGHDT and CDR2 YNNKEL come from the germline V gene (reference sequence). V was shortened by 1 base and J by 2 bases, with 3 bases between the two germline ends. CDR3 region: CASSQAAYNEQFF. The CDR3 nucleotides read TGTGCCAGCAGCCAAGCGGCCTACAATGAGCAGTTCTTC.

This clone was observed a handful of times. This chain connects TRBV4-1 to TRBJ2-5, with TRBD2 matching over 12 bases. The CDR3 covers 20 residues. CDR1 and CDR2 from the germline V gene are MGHRA and YSYEKL. J gave up 5 bases and V 0 bases, and 16 bases lay outside the gene matches. The CDR3 nucleotides are TGCGCCAGCAGCCAAGAAGAATCGACTAGCGGGAGCGTGTCCCCGGAGACCCAGTACTTC. This codes for CASSQEESTSGSVSPETQYF.

V is TRBV28 and J is TRBJ1-1; no reliable D call. Germline CDR1 reads MDHEN; CDR2 reads SYDVKM. Trimming took off 1 base at V and 2 bases at J, with 2 bases between the two ends. The CDR3 has 12 amino acids. CDR3 sequence: CASSLSNTEAFF. The CDR3 bases are TGTGCCAGCAGTTTATCTAACACTGAAGCTTTCTTT.

This clone appeared a few times. V is TRBV7-6 and J is TRBJ2-2; D might be TRBD1 (5 bases). Between the trimmed V and J ends, which lost 4 bases and 1 base, there was a span of 13 bases. The CDR3 has 16 amino acids. CDR1 SGHVS and CDR2 FNYEAQ come from the germline V gene. CDR3 in DNA: TGTGCCAGCAGCTATCGAGGACATGAGAACACCGGGGAGCTGTTTTTT. This encodes CASSYRGHENTGELFF.